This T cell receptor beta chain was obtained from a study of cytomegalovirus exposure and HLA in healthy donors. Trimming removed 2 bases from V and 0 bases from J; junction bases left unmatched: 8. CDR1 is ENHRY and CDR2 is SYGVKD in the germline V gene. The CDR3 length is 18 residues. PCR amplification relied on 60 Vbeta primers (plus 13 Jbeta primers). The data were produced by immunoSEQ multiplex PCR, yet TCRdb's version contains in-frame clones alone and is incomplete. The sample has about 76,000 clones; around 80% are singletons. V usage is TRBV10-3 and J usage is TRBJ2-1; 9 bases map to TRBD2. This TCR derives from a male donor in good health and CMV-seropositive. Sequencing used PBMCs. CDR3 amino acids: CAISEGASGANSYNEQFF. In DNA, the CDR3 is TGTGCCATCAGTGAGGGGGCTAGCGGGGCGAACTCCTACAATGAGCAGTTCTTC.